This TCR beta chain emerged from a study of cytomegalovirus exposure and HLA in healthy donors. This clone turned up a few times. The PCR made use of 60 Vbeta and 13 Jbeta primers. In the original analysis: An analysis that came later counted 80 million or so unique TCR beta chains, about 10 million shared. Produced via immunoSEQ multiplex PCR; TCRdb's table is partial and in-frame only. The D gene and trimming were derived from the DNA, and the V and J assignments and clone size from that table. The sample has about 120,000 clones; around a tenth are singletons. Trimming pared 1 base from V and 3 bases from J, leaving 7 bases between. CDR3 size: 14 residues. The germline gives CDR1 MNHEY, CDR2 SMNVEV (reference sequence).

The clonotype comes from a man younger than 40 in good health and CMV-seronegative. The chain carries TRBV27 and TRBJ2-1; perhaps TRBD1 as D (5 bases). Sequenced: PBMCs. The CDR3 protein is CASSLYDSYNEQFF. In DNA form, the CDR3 reads TGTGCCAGCAGTTTATATGACAGCTACAATGAGCAGTTCTTC.